The clone carrying this T cell receptor beta chain was observed once. Its target is unknown. With 0 bases removed from V and 10 bases from J, the gap between germline ends came to 15 bases. The CDR3 covers 14 residues. In germline, CDR1 is MNHEY, CDR2 SVGAGI. The source of the sample is a study of OX40 agonist ivuxolimab in advanced cancers. Study at large: With a range of roughly 20 to 80, age averaged approximately 55 years, and 75% to 90% were male. Study findings and constraints: Among the least clonally expanded were partial responders at 0.1-3.0 mg/kg. CD4+ and CD8+ blood T cells expanded clonally by week 6 at 0.1 to 3.0 mg/kg. Expanded clones tended on average to be more numerous among CD8+ T cells than CD4+.

This table comes from immunoSEQ multiplex PCR, and its TCRdb copy is limited to in-frame clones, with some not included. The table includes almost 80,000 clones, 70% to 90% detected once. This clonotype was sampled from an adult with an advanced solid tumor such as melanoma, head and neck, liver or kidney cancer. Sequenced here: CD4+ or CD8+ T cells sorted from blood, sampled in a trial of the OX40 agonist ivuxolimab. The rearrangement joins TRBV6-5 to TRBJ1-1, with D possibly being TRBD1 (5 bases). The CDR3 DNA is TGTGCCAGCAGTTACTCAGTGATCCCGGGGGGAGCTTTCTTT. This encodes CASSYSVIPGGAFF.